The 27 T cell receptor beta chains reported below all come from one sample, sequenced in a study of HIV-infected patients and healthy controls. TCRdb reprocessed the 5' RACE reads with MiXCR, giving one entry per CDR3 protein. The sample lists tens of thousands of distinct CDR3 sequences, roughly a sixth occurring once. The sample consisted of CD4+ T cells from blood. Source of these receptors: a human donor in good health.

This clonotype turned up a few times. V and J are TRBV7-3 and TRBJ1-1; D gene unclear. Germline CDR1 is SGHTA and CDR2 is FQGTGA. This CDR3 has 15 residues. Trimming removed 2 bases from V and 1 base from J, with 11 bases in between. The CDR3 here is CASSLGPAGNTEAFF. DNA for the CDR3: TGTGCCAGCAGCTTAGGGCCCGCGGGGAACACTGAAGCTTTCTTT.

The chain has TRBV9 and TRBJ1-3; D might be TRBD1 (5 bases). The V end lost 1 base, the J end lost 1 base, and 9 bases lay between the germline ends. CDR1 is SGDLS and CDR2 is YYNGEE in the germline V gene. The CDR3 extends over 15 amino acids. The CDR3 region has the DNA TGTGCCAGCAGCGTATCGACAGAATCTGGAAACACCATATATTTT. This encodes CASSVSTESGNTIYF.

This chain joins TRBV5-1 and TRBJ2-1; either TRBD1 or TRBD2 may fit D (6 bases each). Trimming shortened V by 5 bases and J by 4 bases, and 16 bases separated the two germline ends. Per germline, CDR1 SGHRS and CDR2 YFSETQ. The CDR3 length is 15 residues. CDR3 bases: TGCGCCAGCAGTCCGGGAACAGGGAGGTACAATGAGCAGTTCTTC. Translation gives CASSPGTGRYNEQFF.

The chain carries TRBV19 and TRBJ2-3, with D possibly matching TRBD1 (6 bases). CDR1 LNHDA and CDR2 SQIVND come from the germline V gene (reference sequence). The CDR3 spans 14 residues. The V gene lost 2 bases and the J gene lost 4 bases, with 10 bases spanning the gap. The DNA of the CDR3 is TGTGCCAGTAGTATAACAGGGAGCTCAGATACGCAGTATTTT. This sequence encodes CASSITGSSDTQYF.

In its sample, this clonotype is medium-sized (0.01 to 0.1%). V and J are TRBV29-1 and TRBJ2-3; D perhaps matches TRBD2 (7 bases). Germline-derived CDR1 and CDR2 are SQVTM and ANQGSEA. The CDR3 is 16 amino acids. Trimming stripped 4 bases from V and 2 bases from J, with 19 bases between. The DNA of the CDR3 is TGCAGCGTTGTGGGGGGGAGGGGGAGCACCACAGATACGCAGTATTTT. The encoded protein is CSVVGGRGSTTDTQYF.

V usage is TRBV3-1 and J usage is TRBJ2-1; 13 positions match TRBD2. The trim removed 5 bases at V and 2 bases at J, leaving 3 bases unmatched. Germline V gene data show CDR1 as LGHDT and CDR2 as YNNKEL (reference sequence). The CDR3 is 16 residues long. The DNA of the CDR3 is TGTGCCAGCAGCGGGGGACTAGCGGGAACCTACAATGAGCAGTTCTTC. Its protein is CASSGGLAGTYNEQFF.

V usage is TRBV29-1 and J usage is TRBJ2-6; 7 nucleotides match TRBD1. Per germline, CDR1 SQVTM and CDR2 ANQGSEA. The CDR3 spans 14 residues. V trimming: 6 bases; J trimming: 0 bases; junction bases outside the gene matches: 2. This chain's CDR3 is CSVPGGSGANVLTF. The CDR3 nucleotides are TGCAGCGTACCAGGGGGCTCTGGGGCCAACGTCCTGACTTTC.

This clonotype was detected only a few times. The gene calls are TRBV29-1 and TRBJ1-1; D uncertain. CDR1 is SQVTM and CDR2 is ANQGSEA in the germline V gene. The CDR3 extends over 12 amino acids. Trimming took off 6 bases at V and 4 bases at J, with 12 bases between the two ends. The DNA of the CDR3 is TGCAGCGTGAGACTGGACCCCACTGAAGCTTTCTTT. Protein product: CSVRLDPTEAFF.

This chain joins TRBV12-5 and TRBJ2-7; D is ambiguous. This CDR3 has 13 amino acids. The V end lost 1 base, the J end lost 4 bases, and 8 bases lay between the germline ends. CDR1 is LGHNT and CDR2 is FRNRAP in the germline V gene. In nucleotides, the CDR3 is TGTGCTAGTGGTTTGGACCCTAGGTACGAGCAGTACTTC. This codes for CASGLDPRYEQYF.

V gene TRBV5-1 combines with J gene TRBJ1-6; D call uncertain. V was clipped by 5 bases and J by 0 bases, with 6 bases between them. Germline-derived CDR1 and CDR2 are SGHRS and YFSETQ. The CDR3 totals 14 residues. The CDR3 DNA reads TGCGCCAGCAGTCTGGGCTCCTATAATTCACCCCTCCACTTT. The encoded protein is CASSLGSYNSPLHF.

In its sample, this clonotype was seen a few times. The V gene is TRBV19, the J gene TRBJ1-5; TRBD1 might be the D (5 bases). Per germline, CDR1 LNHDA and CDR2 SQIVND (reference sequence). This CDR3 has 14 residues. V dropped 7 bases and J dropped 9 bases, with 19 bases sitting between them. CDR3 residues: CASTRTGESGPQHF. In DNA, the CDR3 is TGTGCCAGTACGAGGACGGGGGAATCAGGGCCCCAGCATTTT. Full variable domain (missing parts from reference TRBV19 and TRBJ1-5): DGGITQSPKYLFRKEGQNVTLSCEQNLNHDAMYWYRQDPGQGLRLIYYSQIVNDFQKGDIAEGYSVSREKKESFPLTVTSAQKNPTAFYLCASTRTGESGPQHFGDGTRLSIL.

This clonotype was seen more than once but under ten times. The chain employs TRBV20-1 and TRBJ1-5, with 8 bases that match TRBD1. Trimming took 6 bases from V and 3 from J; bases not matched to a gene: 7. The CDR3 loop spans 14 amino acids. The germline V gene encodes CDR1 DFQATT and CDR2 SNEGSKA (reference sequence). The CDR3 sequence is CSAKTGANNQPQHF. DNA of the CDR3: TGCAGTGCAAAGACAGGGGCGAACAATCAGCCCCAGCATTTT.

This clonotype has at least ten counts. V gene TRBV18 combines with J gene TRBJ1-5, with 7 bases aligning to TRBD1. CDR1 is KGHSH and CDR2 is LQKENI in the germline V gene. V was clipped by 2 bases and J by 0 bases; unmatched bases: 16. This CDR3 is 20 amino acids long. The CDR3 DNA is TGTGCCAGCTCACCAAGGGTCCTACAGGGGCTATCGGATAGCAATCAGCCCCAGCATTTT. Translated: CASSPRVLQGLSDSNQPQHF.

CDR3 sequence reads: CASSFRRTGNHEQYF. In DNA, the CDR3 is TGTGCCAGCAGTTTTAGGAGGACAGGGAACCACGAGCAGTACTTC. This chain uses TRBV27 with TRBJ2-7, with 8 positions matching TRBD1. V lost 3 bases, J lost 5 bases, and 9 bases stayed unmatched. The CDR3 has 15 amino acids. The germline V gene encodes CDR1 MNHEY and CDR2 SMNVEV (reference sequence).

The V gene is TRBV7-9, the J gene TRBJ2-1, with TRBD1 as a possible D gene (6 bases). V was trimmed by 8 bases and J by 1 base, leaving 12 bases between them. The CDR3 totals 14 residues. CDR1 is SEHNR, CDR2 FQNEAQ, per germline (reference sequence). CDR3 bases: TGTGCCAGCCGGGACACCAAATCCTACAATGAGCAGTTCTTC. It is translated as CASRDTKSYNEQFF.

The gene calls are TRBV11-2 and TRBJ1-1; 12 bases line up with TRBD1. Unmatched junction bases numbered 10, after V lost 5 bases and J lost 6 bases. CDR1 is SGHAT, CDR2 FQNNGV, per germline. The length of the CDR3 is 16 residues. The CDR3 protein is CASSRNTGTGGPEAFF. CDR3 DNA sequence: TGTGCCAGCAGCCGGAACACCGGGACAGGGGGCCCTGAAGCTTTCTTT.

The chain recombines TRBV12-3 or TRBV12-4 with TRBJ1-3, with no clear D. V lost 1 base and J 3 bases, leaving 13 bases between the germline ends. The CDR3 is 16 amino acids. The DNA of the CDR3 is TGTGCCAGCAGTTTAGGCAGCCGAAATAGTGGAAACACCATATATTTT. It codes for CASSLGSRNSGNTIYF.

CDR3 residues: CASSPKGSSPGELFF. For the CDR3, the DNA is TGTGCCAGCTCACCCAAAGGATCATCCCCTGGGGAGCTGTTTTTT. The chain employs TRBV18 and TRBJ2-2; no firm D call. The CDR3 is 15 residues long. V was clipped by 3 bases and J by 8 bases, with 16 bases between them. Germline V gives CDR1 KGHSH, CDR2 LQKENI.

This clonotype has more than one count but fewer than ten. In nucleotides, the CDR3 is TGTGCCAGCAGCTTGAGGGAACGAGATACGCAGTATTTT. As protein: CASSLRERDTQYF. The V gene is TRBV7-8, the J gene TRBJ2-3; perhaps TRBD2 as D (5 bases). CDR1 and CDR2 (germline): SGHVS, FQNEAQ. The CDR3 totals 13 residues. With 3 bases removed from V and 5 bases from J, the gap between germline ends came to 9 bases.

This clonotype was counted ten times or more. V usage is TRBV9 and J usage is TRBJ2-6; 9 nucleotides match TRBD2. V was clipped by 0 bases and J by 0 bases; unmatched bases: 7. The V gene's germline CDR1 is SGDLS and CDR2 YYNGEE. CDR3 length equals 19 residues. CDR3 bases: TGTGCCAGCAGCGTAGAAGCTAGCGGGGTATTCTCTGGGGCCAACGTCCTGACTTTC. Translation: CASSVEASGVFSGANVLTF.

This clonotype came up a few times. This chain links TRBV4-2 with TRBJ1-5, with 7 bases aligning to TRBD1. J gave up 2 bases and V 0 bases, and 4 bases lay outside the gene matches. The germline CDR1 and CDR2 sequences are LGHNA and YNFKEQ. The CDR3 contains 16 residues. In nucleotides, the CDR3 is TGTGCCAGCAGCCAAGAAGACAGGGAAGGCAATCAGCCCCAGCATTTT. The encoded protein is CASSQEDREGNQPQHF.

V is TRBV7-2 and J is TRBJ2-3; D unclear. Germline V gene sequence: CDR1 SGHTA, CDR2 FQGNSA. The V and J ends lost 2 bases and 6 bases respectively, with 9 bases between them. The CDR3 spans 13 residues. In nucleotides, the CDR3 is TGTGCCAGCAGCTTATCGCCCCAGGATACGCAGTATTTT. Protein: CASSLSPQDTQYF. Complete variable domain (other parts from reference TRBV7-2 and TRBJ2-3): GAGVSQSPSNKVTEKGKDVELRCDPISGHTALYWYRQSLGQGLEFLIYFQGNSAPDKSGLPSDRFSAERTGGSVSTLTIQRTQQEDSAVYLCASSLSPQDTQYFGPGTRLTVL.

The chain's CDR3 is CASSENRGEQFF. CDR3 nucleotide sequence: TGTGCCAGCAGCGAAAACAGGGGTGAGCAGTTCTTC. The chain carries TRBV7-3 and TRBJ2-1, with TRBD1 identical over 7 bases. There are 12 residues in the CDR3. The junction had 4 bases not matched to a gene; V was cut back by 5 bases and J by 9 bases. Per germline, CDR1 SGHTA and CDR2 FQGTGA.

Written as DNA, the CDR3 is TGTGCCTTGGAGACTCTGGGGCAGGAGCCCTACGAGCAGTACTTC. Residues: CALETLGQEPYEQYF. The V call is TRBV30, the J call TRBJ2-7; D possibly corresponds to TRBD1 (5 bases). The CDR3 length is 15 residues. Looked up from germline, CDR1 is GTSNPN and CDR2 is SVGIG (reference sequence). V was shortened by 7 bases and J by 2 bases, with 21 bases between the two germline ends. The full variable domain, with the rest looked up from reference TRBV30 and TRBJ2-7, is SQTIHQWPATLVQPVGSPLSLECTVEGTSNPNLYWYRQAAGRGLQLLFYSVGIGQISSEVPQNLSASRPQDRQFILSSKKLLLSDSGFYLCALETLGQEPYEQYFGPGTRLTVT.

This clonotype was counted between two and nine times. Because the CDR3's place on the DNA is in doubt, the DNA is left out and the CDR3 is given as listed by TCRdb. The J gene is TRBJ2-1, the V gene TRBV6-5; TRBD1 is the table's D call and was not checked against the DNA. Counting both end residues, the CDR3 totals 15 amino acids. Germline V CDR1 and CDR2: MNHEY, SVGAGI. The CDR3 sequence: CASSSSIQGYNEQFF.

This clonotype occurred a few times. The chain joins TRBV6-2 or TRBV6-3 to TRBJ2-7, with D possibly TRBD1 on 6 matching bases. Germline CDR1 is MNHEY and CDR2 is SVGEGT. Trimming removed 5 bases from V and 3 bases from J, with 17 bases in between. This CDR3 is built from 15 residues. The CDR3 region has the DNA TGTGCCAGCAGTCAACAGGGTTTCGCGGACTACGAGCAGTACTTC. This sequence encodes CASSQQGFADYEQYF.

A word on this clonotype: Its ends do not fully match the called genes, so a read error is possible. This chain joins TRBV20-1 and TRBJ2-1, with TRBD2 matching 8 bases. The CDR3 is 11 amino acids. CDR1 and CDR2 from the germline V gene are DFQATT and SNEGSKA (reference sequence). CDR3 protein: CSARVETSVFF. CDR3 nucleotides: TGCAGTGCTAGAGTCGAGACTAGCGTTTTTTTC.